Listed below are T cell receptor beta chains from one sample, sequenced in a study of blood T cell repertoires in COVID-19. The repertoire was sequenced with immunoSEQ multiplex PCR; TCRdb's copy has only in-frame clones and lacks some. The top ten clones hold about 8.5% of a sample with over 45,000 clones, about nine tenths of them seen once. The sample comprised peripheral blood. These receptors were taken from a man aged 60 to 75 with active COVID-19. Both conserved end residues are part of each CDR3.

>TRBJ1-2|TRBV29-1
CSVRGQVGYGYTF
>TRBJ2-7|TRBV9
CASSVDPSGYEQYF
>TRBJ2-3|TRBV7-3
CASSDSRGDTQYF
>TRBJ2-7|TRBV25-1
CASSGATSGRAWEQYF
>TRBJ1-1|TRBV20-1
CSAGRDTEAFF
>TRBJ2-3|TRBV7-6
CASSLGGRDTDTQYF
>TRBJ2-7|TRBV29-1
CSVVDLRGRSYEQYF
>TRBJ2-5|TRBV29-1
CSDDDRGKETQYF
>TRBJ2-5|TRBV13
CASSSRWGEETQYF
>TRBJ2-7|TRBV27
CASSLSPDNTYEQYF
>TRBJ1-5|TRBV19
CASTNWGGRPQHF
>TRBJ1-5|TRBV11-2
CASSLISDQPQHF
>TRBJ1-1|TRBV27
CASTTLSWHRGVVVEAFF
>TRBJ2-3|TRBV6-4
CASSSGSTDTQYF
>TRBJ2-2|TRBV2
CASGRTVTGELFF
>TRBJ2-3|TRBV9
CASSKAGGEDTQYF
>TRBJ2-1|TRBV9
CASSVDQREINEQFF
>TRBJ2-1|TRBV10-1
CASSAGPDYYNEQFF
>TRBJ1-1|TRBV19
CASSSRGLVNTEAFF
>TRBJ2-1|TRBV7-7
CASSLDPWTSGRANEQFF
>TRBJ1-2|TRBV14
CASSQEARGRRNGYTF
>TRBJ2-3|TRBV24-1
CATSGAGTTDTQYF
>TRBJ1-1|TRBV27
CASSFDRGNLNTEAFF
>TRBJ2-1|TRBV11-2
CASSLVGTGTYNEQFF
>TRBJ1-1|TRBV12-3/TRBV12-4
CASSRRGDGEAFF
>TRBJ2-7|TRBV7-8
CASRGLAGYEQYF
>TRBJ2-7|TRBV5-3
CARMEVENEQYF